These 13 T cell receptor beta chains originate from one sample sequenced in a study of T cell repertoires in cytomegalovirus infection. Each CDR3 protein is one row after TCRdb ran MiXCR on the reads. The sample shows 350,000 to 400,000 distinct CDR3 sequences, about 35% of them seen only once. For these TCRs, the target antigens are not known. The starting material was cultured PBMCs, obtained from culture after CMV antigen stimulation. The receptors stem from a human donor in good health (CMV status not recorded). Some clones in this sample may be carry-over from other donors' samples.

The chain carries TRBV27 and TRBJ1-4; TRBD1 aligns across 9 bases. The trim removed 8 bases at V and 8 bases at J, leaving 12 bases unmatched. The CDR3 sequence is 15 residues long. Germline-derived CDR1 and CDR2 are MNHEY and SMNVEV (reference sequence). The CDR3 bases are TGTGCCAGCTCCGACCCGGGACAGGGAGGCGAAAAACTGTTTTTT. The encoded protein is CASSDPGQGGEKLFF.

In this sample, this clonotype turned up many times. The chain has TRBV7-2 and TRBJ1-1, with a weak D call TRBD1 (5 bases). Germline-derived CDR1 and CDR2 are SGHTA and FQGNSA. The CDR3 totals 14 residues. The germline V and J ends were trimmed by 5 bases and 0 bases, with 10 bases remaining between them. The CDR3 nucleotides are TGTGCCAGCAGCCCGACAGCAATGAACACTGAAGCTTTCTTT. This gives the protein CASSPTAMNTEAFF.

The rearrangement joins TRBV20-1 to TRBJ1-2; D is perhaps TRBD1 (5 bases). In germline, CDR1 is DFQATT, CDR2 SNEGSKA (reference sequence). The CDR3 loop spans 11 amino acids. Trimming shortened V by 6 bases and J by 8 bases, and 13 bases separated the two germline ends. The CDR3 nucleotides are TGCAGTGCCTGGGGGGGTCAGGGCTACACCTTC. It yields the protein CSAWGGQGYTF.

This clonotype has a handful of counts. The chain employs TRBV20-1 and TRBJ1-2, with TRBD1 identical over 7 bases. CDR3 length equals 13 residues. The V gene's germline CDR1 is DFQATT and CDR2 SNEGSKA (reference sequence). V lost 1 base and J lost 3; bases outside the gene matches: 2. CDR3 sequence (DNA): TGCAGTGCTAGAGTCGGGACAGACTATGGCTACACCTTC. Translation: CSARVGTDYGYTF.

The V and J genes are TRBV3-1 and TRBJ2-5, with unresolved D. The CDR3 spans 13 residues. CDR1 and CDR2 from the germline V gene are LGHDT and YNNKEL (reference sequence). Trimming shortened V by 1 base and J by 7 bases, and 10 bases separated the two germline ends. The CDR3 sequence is CASSQGGVGTQYF. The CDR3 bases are TGTGCCAGCAGCCAAGGAGGTGTGGGGACCCAGTACTTC.

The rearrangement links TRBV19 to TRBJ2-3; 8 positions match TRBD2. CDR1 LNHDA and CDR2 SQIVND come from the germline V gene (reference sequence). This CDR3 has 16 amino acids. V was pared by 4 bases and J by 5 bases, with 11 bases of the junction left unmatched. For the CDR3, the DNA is TGTGCCAGTAGTAGACCCCGGACTAGCACACGAGATACGCAGTATTTT. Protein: CASSRPRTSTRDTQYF.

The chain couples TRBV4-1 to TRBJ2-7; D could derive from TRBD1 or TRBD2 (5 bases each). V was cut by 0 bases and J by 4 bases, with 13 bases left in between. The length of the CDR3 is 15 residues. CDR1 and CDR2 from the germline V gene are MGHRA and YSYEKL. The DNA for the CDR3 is TGCGCCAGCAGCCAAGAGTGGGGACGGGGATACGAGCAGTACTTC. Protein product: CASSQEWGRGYEQYF.

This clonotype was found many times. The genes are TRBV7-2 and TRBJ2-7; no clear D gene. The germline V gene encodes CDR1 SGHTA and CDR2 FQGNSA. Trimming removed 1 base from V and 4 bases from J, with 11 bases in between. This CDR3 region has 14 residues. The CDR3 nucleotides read TGTGCCAGCAGCTTAGTAGCCAAAGGGTACGAGCAGTACTTC. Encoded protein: CASSLVAKGYEQYF.

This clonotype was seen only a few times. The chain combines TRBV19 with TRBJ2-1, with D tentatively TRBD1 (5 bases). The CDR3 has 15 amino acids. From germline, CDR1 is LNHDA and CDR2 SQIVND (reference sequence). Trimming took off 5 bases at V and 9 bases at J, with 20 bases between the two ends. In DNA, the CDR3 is TGTGCCAGTAGTCCAACAGGCCCTCGACCAGTTGAGCAGTTCTTC. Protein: CASSPTGPRPVEQFF.

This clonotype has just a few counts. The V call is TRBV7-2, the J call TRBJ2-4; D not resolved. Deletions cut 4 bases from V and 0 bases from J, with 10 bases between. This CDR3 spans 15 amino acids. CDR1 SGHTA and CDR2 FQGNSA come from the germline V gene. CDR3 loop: CASSSPPGAKNIQYF. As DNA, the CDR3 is TGTGCCAGCAGCTCCCCCCCGGGAGCCAAAAACATTCAGTACTTC.

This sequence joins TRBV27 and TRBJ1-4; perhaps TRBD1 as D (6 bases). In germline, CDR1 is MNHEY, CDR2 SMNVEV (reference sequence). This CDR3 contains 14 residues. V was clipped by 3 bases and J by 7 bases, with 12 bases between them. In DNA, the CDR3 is TGTGCCAGCAGTTTCGTGGGGGCGGGTGAAAAACTGTTTTTT. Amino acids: CASSFVGAGEKLFF.

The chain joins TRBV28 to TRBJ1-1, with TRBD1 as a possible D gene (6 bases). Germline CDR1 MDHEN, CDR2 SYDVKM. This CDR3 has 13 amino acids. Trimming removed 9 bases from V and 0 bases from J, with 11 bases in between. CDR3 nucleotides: TGTGCCAGTCTCGGGACATTGAACACTGAAGCTTTCTTT. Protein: CASLGTLNTEAFF.

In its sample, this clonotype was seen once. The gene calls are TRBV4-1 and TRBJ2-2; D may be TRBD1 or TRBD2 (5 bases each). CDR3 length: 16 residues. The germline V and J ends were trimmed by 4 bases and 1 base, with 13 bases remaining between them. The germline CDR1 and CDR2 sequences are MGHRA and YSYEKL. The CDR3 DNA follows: TGCGCCAGCAGCCGGGACGGCGGAAGGAACACCGGGGAGCTGTTTTTT. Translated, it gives CASSRDGGRNTGELFF.